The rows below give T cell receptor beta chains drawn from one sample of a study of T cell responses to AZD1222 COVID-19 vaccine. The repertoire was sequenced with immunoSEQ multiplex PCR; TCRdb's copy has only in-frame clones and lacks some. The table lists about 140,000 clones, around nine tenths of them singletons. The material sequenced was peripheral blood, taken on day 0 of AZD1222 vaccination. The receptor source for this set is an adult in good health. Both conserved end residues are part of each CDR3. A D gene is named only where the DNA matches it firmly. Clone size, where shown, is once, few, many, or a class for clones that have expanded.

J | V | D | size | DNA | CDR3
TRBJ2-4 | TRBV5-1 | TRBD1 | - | TGCGCCAGCAGCTGGGCAGACAGGGGGCTAGGCAAAAACATTCAGTACTTC | CASSWADRGLGKNIQYF
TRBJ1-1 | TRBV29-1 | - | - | TGCAGCGTTCTCGAGGGGGGGAACACTGAAGCTTTCTTT | CSVLEGGNTEAFF
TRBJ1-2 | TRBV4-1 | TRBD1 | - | TGCGCCAGCAGCCAAGACCCGACAGGGACATATGGCTACACCTTC | CASSQDPTGTYGYTF
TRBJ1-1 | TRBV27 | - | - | TGTGCCAGCAGTTCTCCTCGGGGCGAAGCTTTCTTT | CASSSPRGEAFF
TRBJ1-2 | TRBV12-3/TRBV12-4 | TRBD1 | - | TGTGCCAGCAGTCCGGACAGGGGGCTGTCCTACACCTTC | CASSPDRGLSYTF
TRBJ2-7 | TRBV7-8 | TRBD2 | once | TGTGCCAGCAGCTTAAGTAAGCGGGGGGGCTCCGAGCAGTACTTC | CASSLSKRGGSEQYF
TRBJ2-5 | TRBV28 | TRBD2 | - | TGTGCCAGCGCCCGACTAGCGGGAGGGGAGACCCAGTACTTC | CASARLAGGETQYF
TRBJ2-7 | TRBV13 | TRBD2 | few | TGTGCCAGCAGCCCGACGCCCCCGGGACTAGCCGGTGGGTACGAGCAGTACTTC | CASSPTPPGLAGGYEQYF
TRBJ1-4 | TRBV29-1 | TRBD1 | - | TGCAGCGTTGCGCACAGGGGCCAAGAAAAACTGTTTTTT | CSVAHRGQEKLFF
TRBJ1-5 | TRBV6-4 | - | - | TGTGCCACATTCCGGGGGCGGATTAAACAGCCCCAGCATTTT | CATFRGRIKQPQHF
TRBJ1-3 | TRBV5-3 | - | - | TGTGCCAGAAGCGCGGATACAGGGAAAAGCGGCGACACCATATATTTT | CARSADTGKSGDTIYF
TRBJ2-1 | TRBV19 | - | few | TGTGCCAGTAGTATAGGGTACTTGGGTGAGCAGTTCTTC | CASSIGYLGEQFF
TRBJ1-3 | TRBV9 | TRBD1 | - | TGTGCCAGCAACCGGGACAGCCATCCTGGAAACACCATATATTTT | CASNRDSHPGNTIYF
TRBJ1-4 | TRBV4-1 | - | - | TGCGCCAGCAGCTTCGACCAAGCGGGGGCTAATGAAAAACTGTTTTTT | CASSFDQAGANEKLFF
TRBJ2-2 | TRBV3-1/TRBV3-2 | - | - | TGTGCCAGCAGCCAAGCGCCAGTTGGGGGCACCGGGGAGCTGTTTTTT | CASSQAPVGGTGELFF
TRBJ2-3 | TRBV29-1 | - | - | TGCAGCGTTGAACAGGGGAGTGGCACAGATACGCAGTATTTT | CSVEQGSGTDTQYF
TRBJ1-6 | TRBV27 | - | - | TGTGCCAGCAGTCGCCGGGAGGATTCACCCCTCCACTTT | CASSRREDSPLHF
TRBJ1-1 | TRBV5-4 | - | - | TGTGCCAGCAGCTTGGGTGCAGGGTTCACTGAAGCTTTCTTT | CASSLGAGFTEAFF